Here is one T cell receptor (beta chain) with its context. Antigen unknown. The CDR3 totals 19 residues. J lost 3 bases, V lost 3 bases, and 16 bases had no gene match. The germline V gene encodes CDR1 SNHLY and CDR2 FYNNEI. This entry belongs to a study of T cell therapy after organ transplantation. Study details: T cells were expanded 2 to 3 weeks with 30 CMV class I/II epitopes. After therapy, patients were monitored for around seven months. Of some ten patients, eight responded clinically and two did not.

Clones were read by immunoSEQ multiplex PCR, and TCRdb kept only the in-frame ones, dropping some. The top ten clones hold around 3.1% of a sample with about 48,000 clones, 94% of them seen once. The V and J genes are TRBV2 and TRBJ2-2; 7 bases are shared with TRBD2. This receptor was obtained from a human patient who had received a solid organ transplant and had CMV disease. Source: CD8+ T cells from blood, taken before autologous CMV-specific T cell therapy. The CDR3 spells CASSDGTTWGPEDTGELFF. In nucleotides, the CDR3 is TGTGCCAGCAGTGACGGGACTACCTGGGGTCCTGAAGACACCGGGGAGCTGTTTTTT.